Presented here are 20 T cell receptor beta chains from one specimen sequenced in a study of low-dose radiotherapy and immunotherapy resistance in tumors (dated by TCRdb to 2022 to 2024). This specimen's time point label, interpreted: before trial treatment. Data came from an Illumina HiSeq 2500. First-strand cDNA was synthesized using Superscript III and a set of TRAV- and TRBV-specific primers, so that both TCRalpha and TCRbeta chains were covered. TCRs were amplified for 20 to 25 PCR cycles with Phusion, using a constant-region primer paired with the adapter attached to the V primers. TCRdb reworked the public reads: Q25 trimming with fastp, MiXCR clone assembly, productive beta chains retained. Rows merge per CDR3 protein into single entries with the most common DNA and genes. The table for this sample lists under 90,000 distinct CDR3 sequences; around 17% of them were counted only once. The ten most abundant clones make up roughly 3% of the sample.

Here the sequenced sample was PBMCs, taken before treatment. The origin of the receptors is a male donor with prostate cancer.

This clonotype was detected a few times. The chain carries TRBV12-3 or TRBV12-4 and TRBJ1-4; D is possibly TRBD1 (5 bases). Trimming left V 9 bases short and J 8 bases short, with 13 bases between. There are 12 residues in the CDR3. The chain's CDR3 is CARRGAREKLFF. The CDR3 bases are TGTGCCAGGCGGGGCGCCCGGGAAAAACTGTTTTTT.

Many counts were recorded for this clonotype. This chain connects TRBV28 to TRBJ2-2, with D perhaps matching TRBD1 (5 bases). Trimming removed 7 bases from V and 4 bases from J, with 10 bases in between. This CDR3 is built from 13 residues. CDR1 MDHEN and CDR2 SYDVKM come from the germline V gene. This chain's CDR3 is CASNLGATGELFF. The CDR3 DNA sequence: TGTGCCAGCAACCTAGGGGCCACCGGGGAGCTGTTTTTT.

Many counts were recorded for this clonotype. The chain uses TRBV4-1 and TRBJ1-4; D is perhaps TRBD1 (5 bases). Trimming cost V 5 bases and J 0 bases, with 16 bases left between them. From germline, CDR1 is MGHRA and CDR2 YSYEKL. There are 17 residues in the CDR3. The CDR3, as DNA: TGCGCCAGCAGCTTGGGGAGGGGTCTCACAACTAATGAAAAACTGTTTTTT. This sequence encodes CASSLGRGLTTNEKLFF.

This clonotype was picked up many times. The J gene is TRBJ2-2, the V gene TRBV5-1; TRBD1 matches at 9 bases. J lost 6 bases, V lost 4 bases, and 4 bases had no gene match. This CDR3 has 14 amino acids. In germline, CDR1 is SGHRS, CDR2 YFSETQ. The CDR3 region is CASSPGQGPGELFF. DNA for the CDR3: TGCGCCAGCAGCCCGGGACAGGGCCCCGGGGAGCTGTTTTTT.

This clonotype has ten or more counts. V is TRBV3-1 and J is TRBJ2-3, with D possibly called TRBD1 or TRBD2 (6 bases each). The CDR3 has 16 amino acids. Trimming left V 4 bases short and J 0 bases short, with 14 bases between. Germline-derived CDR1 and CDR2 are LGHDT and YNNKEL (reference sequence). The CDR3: CASSRDGGPSTDTQYF. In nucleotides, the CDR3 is TGTGCCAGCAGCCGCGACGGGGGCCCTAGCACAGATACGCAGTATTTT.

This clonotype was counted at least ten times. The CDR3 DNA is TGTGCCAGCAGCTCCTACAGGGAATCCTACGAGCAGTACTTC. Amino acid sequence: CASSSYRESYEQYF. This sequence joins TRBV11-2 and TRBJ2-7; possibly TRBD1 for D (6 bases). The length of the CDR3 is 14 residues. V lost 4 bases and J 1 base, leaving 11 bases between the germline ends. CDR1 SGHAT and CDR2 FQNNGV come from the germline V gene.

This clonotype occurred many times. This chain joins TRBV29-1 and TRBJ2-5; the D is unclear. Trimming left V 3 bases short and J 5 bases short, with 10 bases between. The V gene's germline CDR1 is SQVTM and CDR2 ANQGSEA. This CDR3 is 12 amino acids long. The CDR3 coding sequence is TGCAGCGTTGAGGGCAGGTTTGAGACCCAGTACTTC. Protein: CSVEGRFETQYF.

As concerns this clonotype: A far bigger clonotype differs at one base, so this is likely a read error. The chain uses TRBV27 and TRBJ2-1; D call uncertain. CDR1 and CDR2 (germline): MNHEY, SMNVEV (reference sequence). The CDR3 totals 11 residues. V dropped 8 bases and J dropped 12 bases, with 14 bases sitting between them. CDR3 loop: CASSFSSMQFF. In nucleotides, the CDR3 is TGTGCCAGCTCCTTTAGCTCTATGCAGTTCTTC.

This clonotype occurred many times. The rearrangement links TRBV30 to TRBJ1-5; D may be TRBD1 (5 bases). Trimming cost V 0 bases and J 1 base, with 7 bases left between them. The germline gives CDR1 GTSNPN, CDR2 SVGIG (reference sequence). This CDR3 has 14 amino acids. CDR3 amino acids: CAWSVGGSNQPQHF. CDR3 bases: TGTGCCTGGAGTGTCGGGGGAAGCAATCAGCCCCAGCATTTT.

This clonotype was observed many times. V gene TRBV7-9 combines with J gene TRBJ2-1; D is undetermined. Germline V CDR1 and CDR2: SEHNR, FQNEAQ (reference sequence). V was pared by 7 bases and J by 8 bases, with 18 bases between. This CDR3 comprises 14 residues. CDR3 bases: TGTGCCAGCACCCATGTGGGGTACGTGGATGAGCAGTTCTTC. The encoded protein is CASTHVGYVDEQFF.

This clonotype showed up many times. CDR3 DNA sequence: TGCGCCAGCAGCTTGGCGGACAGGGGGAACACTGAAGCTTTCTTT. It codes for CASSLADRGNTEAFF. The chain joins TRBV5-1 to TRBJ1-1; 9 bases map to TRBD1. The CDR3 runs to 15 residues. After removal of 0 bases from V and 1 base from J, the junction contained 1 base not matched to a gene. Germline V gene lookup returns CDR1 SGHRS and CDR2 YFSETQ.

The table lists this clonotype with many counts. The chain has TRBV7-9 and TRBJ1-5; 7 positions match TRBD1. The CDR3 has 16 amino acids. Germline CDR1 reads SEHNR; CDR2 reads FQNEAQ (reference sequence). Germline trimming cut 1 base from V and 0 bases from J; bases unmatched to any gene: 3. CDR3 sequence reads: CASSLGTGISNQPQHF. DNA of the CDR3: TGTGCCAGCAGCTTAGGGACAGGTATTAGCAATCAGCCCCAGCATTTT.

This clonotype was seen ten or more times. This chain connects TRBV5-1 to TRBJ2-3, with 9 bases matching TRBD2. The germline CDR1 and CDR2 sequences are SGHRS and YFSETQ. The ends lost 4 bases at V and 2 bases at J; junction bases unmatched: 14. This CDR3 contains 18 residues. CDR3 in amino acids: CASSPPGTSIRATDTQYF. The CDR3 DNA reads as TGCGCCAGCAGCCCACCCGGGACTAGCATCCGGGCCACAGATACGCAGTATTTT.

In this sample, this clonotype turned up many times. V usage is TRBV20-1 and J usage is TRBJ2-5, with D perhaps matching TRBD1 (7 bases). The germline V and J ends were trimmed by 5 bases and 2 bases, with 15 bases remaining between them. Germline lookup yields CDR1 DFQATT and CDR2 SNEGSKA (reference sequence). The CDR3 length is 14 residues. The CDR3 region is CSAGKTGTQETQYF. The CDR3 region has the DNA TGCAGTGCTGGAAAGACAGGGACTCAAGAGACCCAGTACTTC.

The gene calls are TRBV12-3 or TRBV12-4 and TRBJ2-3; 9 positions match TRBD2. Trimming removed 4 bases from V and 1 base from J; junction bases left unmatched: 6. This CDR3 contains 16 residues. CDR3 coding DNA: TGTGCCAGCAGTTCTATAGCGGGGGTAGGCACAGATACGCAGTATTTT. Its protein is CASSSIAGVGTDTQYF.

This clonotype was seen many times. The CDR3 DNA reads TGCAGTGCCACCCCCGAGTCCCGACGGCAGCAGTACTTC. It codes for CSATPESRRQQYF. The rearrangement links TRBV20-1 to TRBJ2-7; D is unclear. In germline, CDR1 is DFQATT, CDR2 SNEGSKA (reference sequence). Trimming stripped 6 bases from V and 8 bases from J, with 20 bases between. The length of the CDR3 is 13 residues.

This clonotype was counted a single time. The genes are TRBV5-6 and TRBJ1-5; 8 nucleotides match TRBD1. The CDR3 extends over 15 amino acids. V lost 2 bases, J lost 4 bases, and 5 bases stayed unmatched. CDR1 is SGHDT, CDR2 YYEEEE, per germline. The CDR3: CASSFGTGGNQPQHF. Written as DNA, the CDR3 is TGTGCCAGCAGCTTCGGGACAGGTGGAAATCAGCCCCAGCATTTT.

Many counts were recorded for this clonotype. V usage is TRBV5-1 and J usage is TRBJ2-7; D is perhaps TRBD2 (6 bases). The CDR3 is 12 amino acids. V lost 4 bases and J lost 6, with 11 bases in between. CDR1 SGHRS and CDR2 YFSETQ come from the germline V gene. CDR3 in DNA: TGCGCCAGCAGCCCGGGGGACGGCGAGCAGTACTTC. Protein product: CASSPGDGEQYF.

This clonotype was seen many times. Here the CDR3 reads CAISVGEAYEQYF. The DNA of the CDR3 is TGTGCCATCAGTGTCGGCGAAGCCTACGAGCAGTACTTC. V gene TRBV10-3 combines with J gene TRBJ2-7; D call uncertain. Germline V CDR1 and CDR2: ENHRY, SYGVKD. V was shortened by 4 bases and J by 2 bases, with 9 bases between the two germline ends. The CDR3 sequence is 13 residues long.

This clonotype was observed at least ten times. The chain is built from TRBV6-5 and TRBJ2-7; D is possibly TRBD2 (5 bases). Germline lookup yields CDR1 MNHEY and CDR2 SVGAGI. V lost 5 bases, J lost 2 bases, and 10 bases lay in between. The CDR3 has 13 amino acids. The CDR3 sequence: CASSTGIAYEQYF. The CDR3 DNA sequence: TGTGCCAGCAGTACCGGGATTGCCTACGAGCAGTACTTC.